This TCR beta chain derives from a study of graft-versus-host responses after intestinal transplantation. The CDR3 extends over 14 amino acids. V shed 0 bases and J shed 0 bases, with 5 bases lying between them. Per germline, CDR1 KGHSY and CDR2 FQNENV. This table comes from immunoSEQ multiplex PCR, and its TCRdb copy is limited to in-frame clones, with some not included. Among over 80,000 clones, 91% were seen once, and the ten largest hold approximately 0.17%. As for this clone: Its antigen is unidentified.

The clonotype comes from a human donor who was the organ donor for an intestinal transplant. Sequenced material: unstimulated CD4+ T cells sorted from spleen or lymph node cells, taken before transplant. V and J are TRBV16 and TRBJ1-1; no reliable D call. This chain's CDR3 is CASSQSQMNTEAFF. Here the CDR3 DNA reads TGTGCCAGCAGCCAATCCCAAATGAACACTGAAGCTTTCTTT.